The 9 T cell receptor beta chains below all came from one sample that was sequenced in a study of cytomegalovirus exposure and HLA in healthy donors. Amplification used 60 Vbeta primers and 13 Jbeta primers. TCRdb's table, derived via immunoSEQ multiplex PCR, lists solely in-frame clones and lacks some. The repertoire has 89,000 or so clones, roughly four fifths of them found once; the top ten carry around 5.2%. The sample taken for sequencing was PBMCs. These receptors came from a woman aged 18-30 years in good health and CMV-seropositive.

This clone appeared once. This chain's CDR3 is CASSQDLRQRNYGYTF. CDR3 coding DNA: TGTGCCAGCAGCCAAGATCTCAGACAGAGGAACTATGGCTACACCTTC. V gene TRBV4-2 combines with J gene TRBJ1-2, with TRBD1 as a possible D gene (5 bases). Trimming stripped 0 bases from V and 2 bases from J, with 13 bases between. CDR1 and CDR2 from the germline V gene are LGHNA and YNFKEQ. The CDR3 runs 16 residues.

This clone has only a few counts. The chain joins TRBV5-6 to TRBJ1-4; D unclear. CDR3 length equals 15 residues. Germline V lookup: CDR1 SGHDT, CDR2 YYEEEE. Trimming stripped 0 bases from V and 8 bases from J, with 14 bases between. CDR3 region: CASSLGAAGGEKLFF. The CDR3 DNA sequence: TGTGCCAGCAGCTTGGGGGCGGCAGGAGGGGAAAAACTGTTTTTT.

This clone was seen only a few times. V and J are TRBV28 and TRBJ2-2, with TRBD1 matching 7 bases. The germline V gene has CDR1 MDHEN and CDR2 SYDVKM. This CDR3 comprises 15 residues. J gave up 5 bases and V 7 bases, and 10 bases lay outside the gene matches. CDR3 loop: CASKGALRGTGELFF. DNA for the CDR3: TGTGCCAGCAAGGGAGCCCTCAGGGGGACCGGGGAGCTGTTTTTT.

V gene TRBV7-2 combines with J gene TRBJ2-3; 9 bases align to TRBD2. CDR1 and CDR2 (germline): SGHTA, FQGNSA. The CDR3 extends over 16 amino acids. The J segment lost 7 bases and the V segment lost 1 base, leaving 9 bases of the junction unmatched. In nucleotides, the CDR3 is TGTGCCAGCAGCTTAGTTGCGGCGGGAGGGCCCCATACGCAGTATTTT. Translated: CASSLVAAGGPHTQYF.

The rearrangement joins TRBV7-9 to TRBJ2-7; 8 nucleotides line up with TRBD1. The CDR3 is 17 amino acids. J lost 4 bases, V lost 3 bases, and 14 bases had no gene match. CDR1 SEHNR and CDR2 FQNEAQ come from the germline V gene (reference sequence). The CDR3: CASSFSYGAGGKYEQYF. CDR3 nucleotide sequence: TGTGCCAGCAGCTTTTCATATGGGGCAGGGGGCAAGTACGAGCAGTACTTC.

V gene TRBV2 combines with J gene TRBJ2-6; D might be TRBD1 (6 bases). Germline CDR1 reads SNHLY; CDR2 reads FYNNEI. This CDR3 is built from 16 residues. Trimming removed 1 base at V and 1 base at J, with 8 bases between. The CDR3 loop is CASSEVQGSGANVLTF. CDR3 DNA sequence: TGTGCCAGCAGTGAAGTCCAGGGGTCTGGGGCCAACGTCCTGACTTTC.

This clone has a handful of counts. This chain connects TRBV29-1 to TRBJ1-1; tentative D call: TRBD1 (5 bases). Germline values: CDR1 SQVTM, CDR2 ANQGSEA. V was shortened by 6 bases and J by 0 bases, with 8 bases between the two germline ends. The CDR3 is 12 residues long. The CDR3 DNA follows: TGCAGCGTAGGAGGGGTGAACACTGAAGCTTTCTTT. It specifies CSVGGVNTEAFF.

This clone has only a few counts. The V call is TRBV4-1, the J call TRBJ1-4, with 7 nucleotides matching TRBD1. J gave up 9 bases and V 5 bases, and 9 bases lay outside the gene matches. CDR1 and CDR2 (germline): MGHRA, YSYEKL. There are 14 residues in the CDR3. CDR3 DNA: TGCGCCAGCAGCAACGACAGGGTTGAGAAAAAACTGTTTTTT. Translated, it gives CASSNDRVEKKLFF.

This chain joins TRBV6-5 and TRBJ1-1, with 8 bases identical to TRBD1. Germline CDR1 reads MNHEY; CDR2 reads SVGAGI. The length of the CDR3 is 14 residues. J lost 10 bases, V lost 1 base, and 8 bases had no gene match. The CDR3 region is CASSYWTGTIGAFF. The CDR3 bases are TGTGCCAGCAGTTACTGGACAGGGACCATAGGAGCTTTCTTT.